This T cell receptor beta chain is from a study of siplizumab effects on memory and regulatory T cells (dated by TCRdb to the late 2010s). Describing the broader study: The effect of the anti-CD2 antibody siplizumab on alloreactive T-cell subsets was examined in allogeneic mixed lymphocyte reactions constructed from human PBMCs.

Of note for this clone: Its antigen remains undetermined. There are no base qualities to consult, and no much larger clone falls within one base.

Sorted unstimulated T cells, along with proliferating T cells recovered from mixed lymphocyte reactions, underwent TCRbeta CDR3 sequencing. Fresh whole blood from approximately ten HLA-typed healthy donors was used to isolate PBMCs. Based on the germline V gene (reference sequence), the CDR1 and CDR2 sequences are GTSNPN and SVGIG. V is clipped by 4 bases and J by 7 bases, and the sequence between their germline boundaries is 13 bases long. Spanning cysteine to phenylalanine, the CDR3 consists of 12 amino acids. The retained sequence is limited to the CDR3, 36 bases, with the frame set at the first base. Libraries were constructed by the immunoSEQ multiplex PCR assay. The deep sequencing platform assayed around 10^5 TCR templates per sample. Genomic DNA extracted from sorted T cells was used for TCRbeta CDR3 sequencing. The authors' pipeline ran thus. The R programming language was used for clonal analysis of TCRbeta CDR3 data. Comparing unstimulated samples against CFSE-low samples taken after the reaction was how alloreactive CD4+ and CD8+ clones were defined. Alloreactive CD4+ clones were assigned to regulatory or non-regulatory origin by matching sequences to sorted unstimulated Treg and non-Treg repertoires. This immuneACCESS table, as held by TCRdb, lists in-frame sequences with V and J called but not all clones. Of the missing ones, under half trace to an unresolved V gene in checked studies; the others have no known cause. Clonal size and the V and J genes are those of that table, whereas D and trimming came from the DNA. This sample lists about 50,000 clones; 93% were detected once. Roughly 15% of the sample rests with the top ten.

What the authors observed across the whole study: In reactions with siplizumab, an average of approximately 69% of mappable alloreactive CD4+ clones were Treg-derived, compared with 25% to 30% in control reactions. About 80-97% of proliferating CD4+ or CD8+ clones could not be given a naive or memory phenotype. The cumulative frequency of alloreactive sequences that could be traced back to unstimulated CD4+ memory T cells was significantly reduced by siplizumab. No functional confirmation was obtained for the suppressive function of proliferating Tregs from siplizumab cultures. Because sequences below about 10^-5 frequency were poorly captured, only a minor fraction of alloreactive clones could be mapped to unstimulated subsets. Unstimulated naive T cells appeared more diverse than memory T cells, and naive cells seemed to contribute substantially to the alloresponse.

The source is a human donor in good health. Sequencing input: CD8+ T cells sorted from blood. The V gene is TRBV30 and the J gene is TRBJ1-2; a tentative D match to TRBD1 spans 5 bases. The CDR3 protein is CAWNSGAIGYTF. Read as DNA, the sequence is TGTGCCTGGAACAGTGGGGCTATTGGCTACACCTTC.